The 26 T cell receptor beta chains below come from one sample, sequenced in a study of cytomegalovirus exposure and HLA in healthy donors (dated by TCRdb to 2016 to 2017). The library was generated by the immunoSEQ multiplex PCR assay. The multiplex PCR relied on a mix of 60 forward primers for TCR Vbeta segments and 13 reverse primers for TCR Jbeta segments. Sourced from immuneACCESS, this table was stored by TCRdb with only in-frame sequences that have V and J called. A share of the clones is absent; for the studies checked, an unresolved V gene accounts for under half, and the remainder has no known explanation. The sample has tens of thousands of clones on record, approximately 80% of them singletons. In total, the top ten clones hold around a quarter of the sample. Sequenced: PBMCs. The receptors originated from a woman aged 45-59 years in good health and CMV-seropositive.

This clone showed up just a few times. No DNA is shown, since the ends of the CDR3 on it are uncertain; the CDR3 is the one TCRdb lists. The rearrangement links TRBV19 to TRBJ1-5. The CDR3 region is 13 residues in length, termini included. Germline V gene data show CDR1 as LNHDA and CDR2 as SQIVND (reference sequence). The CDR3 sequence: CASSISARQPQHF.

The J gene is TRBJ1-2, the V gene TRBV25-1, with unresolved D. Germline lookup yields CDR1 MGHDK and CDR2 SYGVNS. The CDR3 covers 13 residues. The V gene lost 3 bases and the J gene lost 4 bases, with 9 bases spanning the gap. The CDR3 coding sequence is TGTGCCAGCAGTGATGTCAGTCGCTATGGCTACACCTTC. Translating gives CASSDVSRYGYTF.

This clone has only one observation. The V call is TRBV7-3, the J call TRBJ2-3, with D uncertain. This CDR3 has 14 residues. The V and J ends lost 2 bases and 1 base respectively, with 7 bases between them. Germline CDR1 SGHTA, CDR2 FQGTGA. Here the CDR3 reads CASSLGKRTDTQYF. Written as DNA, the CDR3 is TGTGCCAGCAGCTTAGGCAAACGCACAGATACGCAGTATTTT.

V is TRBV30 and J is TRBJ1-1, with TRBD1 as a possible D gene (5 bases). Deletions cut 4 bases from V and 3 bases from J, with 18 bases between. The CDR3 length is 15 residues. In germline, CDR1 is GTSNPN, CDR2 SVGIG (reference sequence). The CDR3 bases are TGTGCCTGGATCCCCCCGGGGGGTAAGGACACTGAAGCTTTCTTT. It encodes CAWIPPGGKDTEAFF.

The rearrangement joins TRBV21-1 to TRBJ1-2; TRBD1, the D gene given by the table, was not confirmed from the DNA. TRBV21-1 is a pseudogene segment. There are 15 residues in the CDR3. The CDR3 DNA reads TGTGCCAGCAGTAGCCGGGACAGGAGGCATTTTGGCTACACCTTC. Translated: CASSSRDRRHFGYTF.

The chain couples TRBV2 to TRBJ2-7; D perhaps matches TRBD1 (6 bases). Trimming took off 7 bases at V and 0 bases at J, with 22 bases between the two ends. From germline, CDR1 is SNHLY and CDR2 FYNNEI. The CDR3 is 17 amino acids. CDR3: CASTPTQLGADSYEQYF. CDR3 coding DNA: TGTGCCAGCACCCCTACCCAGTTGGGGGCCGACTCCTACGAGCAGTACTTC.

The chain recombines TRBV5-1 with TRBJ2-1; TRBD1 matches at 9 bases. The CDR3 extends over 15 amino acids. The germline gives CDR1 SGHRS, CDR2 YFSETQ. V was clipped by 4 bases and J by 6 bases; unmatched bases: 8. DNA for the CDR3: TGCGCCAGCAGCCGGACACAGGGGGCGTTCAATGAGCAGTTCTTC. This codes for CASSRTQGAFNEQFF.

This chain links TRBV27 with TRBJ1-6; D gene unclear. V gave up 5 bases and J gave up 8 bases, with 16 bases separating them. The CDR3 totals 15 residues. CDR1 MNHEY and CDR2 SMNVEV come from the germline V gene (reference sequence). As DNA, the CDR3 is TGTGCCAGCAGTAACAGAAACCCGAGGGATTCACCCCTCCACTTT. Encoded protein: CASSNRNPRDSPLHF.

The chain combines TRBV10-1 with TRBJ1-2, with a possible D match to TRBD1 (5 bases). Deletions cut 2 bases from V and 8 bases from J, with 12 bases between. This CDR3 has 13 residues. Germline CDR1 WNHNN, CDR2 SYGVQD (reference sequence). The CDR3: CASSEAPNRGYTF. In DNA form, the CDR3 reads TGCGCCAGCAGTGAGGCACCAAACAGGGGCTACACCTTC.

DNA of the CDR3: TGTGCCAGCAGCCAGAACCCGACAGGGAACTATGGCTACACCTTC. Translated, it gives CASSQNPTGNYGYTF. The V call is TRBV6-4, the J call TRBJ1-2; TRBD1 agrees at 7 bases. Trimming removed 6 bases from V and 2 bases from J; junction bases left unmatched: 9. Per the germline V gene, CDR1 is MRHNA and CDR2 is SNTAGT. The length of the CDR3 is 15 residues.

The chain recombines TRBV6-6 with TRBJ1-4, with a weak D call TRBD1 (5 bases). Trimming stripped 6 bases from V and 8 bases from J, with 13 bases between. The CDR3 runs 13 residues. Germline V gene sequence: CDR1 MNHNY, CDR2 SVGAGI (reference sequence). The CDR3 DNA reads TGTGCCAGCAGGGGGGAGGGTTGGGAAAAACTGTTTTTT. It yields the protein CASRGEGWEKLFF.

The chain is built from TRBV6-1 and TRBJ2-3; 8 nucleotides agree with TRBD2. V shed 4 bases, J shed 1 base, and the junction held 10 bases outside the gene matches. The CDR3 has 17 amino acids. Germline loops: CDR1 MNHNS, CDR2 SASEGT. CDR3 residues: CASSAQIAGRGTDTQYF. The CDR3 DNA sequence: TGTGCCAGCAGTGCGCAAATAGCGGGACGCGGCACAGATACGCAGTATTTT.

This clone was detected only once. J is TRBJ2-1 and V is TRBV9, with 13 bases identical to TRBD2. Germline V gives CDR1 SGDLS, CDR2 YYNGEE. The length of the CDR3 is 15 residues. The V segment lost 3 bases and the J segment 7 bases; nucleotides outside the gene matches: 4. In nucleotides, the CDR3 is TGTGCCAGCAGCGAGACTAGCGGGAGGCTTAATGAGCAGTTCTTC. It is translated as CASSETSGRLNEQFF.

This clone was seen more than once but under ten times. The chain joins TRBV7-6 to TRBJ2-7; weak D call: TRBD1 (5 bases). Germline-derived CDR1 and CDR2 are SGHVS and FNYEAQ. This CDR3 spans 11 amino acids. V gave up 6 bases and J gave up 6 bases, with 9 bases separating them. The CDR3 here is CASRQGLEQYF. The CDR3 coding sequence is TGTGCCAGCAGGCAGGGTCTCGAGCAGTACTTC.

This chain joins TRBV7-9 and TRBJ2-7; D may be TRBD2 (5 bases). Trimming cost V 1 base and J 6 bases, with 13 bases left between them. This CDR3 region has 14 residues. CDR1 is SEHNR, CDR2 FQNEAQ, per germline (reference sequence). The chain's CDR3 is CASSLVLLRGEQYF. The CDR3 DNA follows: TGTGCCAGCAGCTTAGTTCTACTTCGGGGCGAGCAGTACTTC. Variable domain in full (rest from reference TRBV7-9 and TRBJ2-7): DTGVSQNPRHKITKRGQNVTFRCDPISEHNRLYWYRQTLGQGPEFLTYFQNEAQLEKSRLLSDRFSAERPKGSFSTLEIQRTEQGDSAMYLCASSLVLLRGEQYFGPGTRLTVT.

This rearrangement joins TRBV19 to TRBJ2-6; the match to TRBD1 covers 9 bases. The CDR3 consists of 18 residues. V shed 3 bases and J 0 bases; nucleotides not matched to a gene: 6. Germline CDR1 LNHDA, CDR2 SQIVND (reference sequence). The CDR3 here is CASSMWGQGRSGANVLTF. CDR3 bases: TGTGCCAGTAGTATGTGGGGACAGGGCCGCTCTGGGGCCAACGTCCTGACTTTC.

The CDR3 here is CASSLGQNTDTQYF. As DNA, the CDR3 is TGTGCCAGCAGCTTGGGACAGAACACAGATACGCAGTATTTT. The gene calls are TRBV7-6 and TRBJ2-3; 7 bases line up with TRBD1. With V trimmed by 3 bases and J by 2 bases, 2 bases remained unmatched. Germline CDR1 SGHVS, CDR2 FNYEAQ. The CDR3 is 14 residues long.

The CDR3 is CASRGQGQEEEKLFF. CDR3 bases: TGTGCCAGTAGGGGACAGGGCCAAGAGGAGGAAAAACTGTTTTTT. The chain is built from TRBV19 and TRBJ1-4; 9 bases are a match to TRBD1. Germline CDR1 is LNHDA and CDR2 is SQIVND (reference sequence). J gave up 8 bases and V 6 bases, and 10 bases lay outside the gene matches. This CDR3 has 15 amino acids.

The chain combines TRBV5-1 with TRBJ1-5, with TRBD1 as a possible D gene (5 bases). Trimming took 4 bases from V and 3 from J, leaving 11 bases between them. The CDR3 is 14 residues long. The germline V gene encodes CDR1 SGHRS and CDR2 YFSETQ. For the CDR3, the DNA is TGCGCCAGCAGCCAGCAGGGTCTCAATCAGCCCCAGCATTTT. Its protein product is CASSQQGLNQPQHF.

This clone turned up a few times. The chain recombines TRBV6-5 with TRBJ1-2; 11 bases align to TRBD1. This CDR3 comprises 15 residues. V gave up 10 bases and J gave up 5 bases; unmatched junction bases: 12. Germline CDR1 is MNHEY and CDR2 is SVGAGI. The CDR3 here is CATLPRTGGRYGYTF. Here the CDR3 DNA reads TGTGCCACCTTACCGCGGACAGGGGGCCGATATGGCTACACCTTC.

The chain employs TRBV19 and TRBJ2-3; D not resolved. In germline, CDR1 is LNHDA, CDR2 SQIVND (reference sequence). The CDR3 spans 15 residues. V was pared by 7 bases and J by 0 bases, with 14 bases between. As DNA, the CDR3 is TGTGCCAGTAACCTCGGCCAGGCTAGCACAGATACGCAGTATTTT. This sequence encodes CASNLGQASTDTQYF.

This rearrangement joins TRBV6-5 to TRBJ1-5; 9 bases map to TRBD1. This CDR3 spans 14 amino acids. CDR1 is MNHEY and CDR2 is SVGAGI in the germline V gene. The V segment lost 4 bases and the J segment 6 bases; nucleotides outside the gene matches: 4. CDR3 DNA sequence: TGTGCCAGCAGTTCGACAGGGGGGCGTCAGCCCCAGCATTTT. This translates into CASSSTGGRQPQHF.

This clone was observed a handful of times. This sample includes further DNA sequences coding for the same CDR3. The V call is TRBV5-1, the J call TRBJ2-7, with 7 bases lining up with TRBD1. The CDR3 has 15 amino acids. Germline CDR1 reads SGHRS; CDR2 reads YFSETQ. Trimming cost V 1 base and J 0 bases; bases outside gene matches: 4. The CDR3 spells CASSLLQGSSYEQYF. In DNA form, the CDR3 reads TGCGCCAGCAGCTTGTTACAGGGGAGCTCCTACGAGCAGTACTTC.

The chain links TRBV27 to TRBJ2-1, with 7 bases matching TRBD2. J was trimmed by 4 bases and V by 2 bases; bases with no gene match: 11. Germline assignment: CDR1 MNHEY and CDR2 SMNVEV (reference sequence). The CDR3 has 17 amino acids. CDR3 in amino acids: CASSLGHGRGTYNEQFF. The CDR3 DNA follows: TGTGCCAGCAGTTTAGGGCACGGGCGGGGGACTTACAATGAGCAGTTCTTC.

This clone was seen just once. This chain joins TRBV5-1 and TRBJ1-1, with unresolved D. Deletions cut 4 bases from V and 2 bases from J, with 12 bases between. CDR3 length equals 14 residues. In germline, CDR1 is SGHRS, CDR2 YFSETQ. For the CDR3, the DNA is TGCGCCAGCAGCGCTCGCAGTACAAACACTGAAGCTTTCTTT. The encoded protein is CASSARSTNTEAFF.

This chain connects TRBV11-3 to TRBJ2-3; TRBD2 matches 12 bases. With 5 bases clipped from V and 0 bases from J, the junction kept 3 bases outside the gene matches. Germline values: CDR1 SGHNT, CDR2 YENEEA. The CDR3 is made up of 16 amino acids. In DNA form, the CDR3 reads TGTGCCAGCAGCCCTGGACTAGCGGGGAGCACAGATACGCAGTATTTT. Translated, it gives CASSPGLAGSTDTQYF.